This T cell receptor beta chain came from a study of blood T cells in healthy people across ages. A second about 7 to 12 cycle PCR used barcoded and J-beta primers. TCRdb re-called the 5' RACE reads through MiXCR, storing one row per CDR3 protein. The data show about 1.4 million distinct CDR3 sequences, around 59% seen once. CDR3 length: 11 amino acids. Germline CDR1 and CDR2: ENHRY and SYGVKD. Trimming took 4 bases from V and 10 from J, leaving 8 bases between them. What was sequenced was blood. The J gene is TRBJ2-1, the V gene TRBV10-3; D is perhaps TRBD1 or TRBD2 (5 bases each). The TCR was taken from a man younger than 35 in good health. The CDR3 region has the DNA TGTGCCATCAGTGCTGGGGGAGAGCAGTTCTTC. It encodes CAISAGGEQFF.